The T cell receptor beta chain under discussion was sequenced for a study of T cell responses to AZD1222 COVID-19 vaccine. Study-wide results and limits: Regions left unmutated in variants are reportedly the target of nearly half of spike-specific TCRs. Spike was spanned by vaccine-associated CD4 TCRs, with dominance at 160-218 and 743-854.

The germline V gene encodes CDR1 MNHEY and CDR2 SVGAGI. This CDR3 region has 12 residues. V lost 10 bases, J lost 4 bases, and 13 bases lay in between. The method was immunoSEQ multiplex PCR; TCRdb's version includes in-frame clones alone and lacks a portion of them. In the table there are some 96,000 clones, about 88% of which are singletons. About this clone itself: The antigen is undetermined.

This clonotype originated in an adult who received the AZD1222 COVID-19 vaccine. The material was peripheral blood, obtained 28 days after the second AZD1222 dose. V usage is TRBV6-5 and J usage is TRBJ1-2; no definite D call. CDR3 region: CATSRRAYGYTF. CDR3 sequence (DNA): TGTGCCACCTCGAGGCGGGCCTATGGCTACACCTTC.